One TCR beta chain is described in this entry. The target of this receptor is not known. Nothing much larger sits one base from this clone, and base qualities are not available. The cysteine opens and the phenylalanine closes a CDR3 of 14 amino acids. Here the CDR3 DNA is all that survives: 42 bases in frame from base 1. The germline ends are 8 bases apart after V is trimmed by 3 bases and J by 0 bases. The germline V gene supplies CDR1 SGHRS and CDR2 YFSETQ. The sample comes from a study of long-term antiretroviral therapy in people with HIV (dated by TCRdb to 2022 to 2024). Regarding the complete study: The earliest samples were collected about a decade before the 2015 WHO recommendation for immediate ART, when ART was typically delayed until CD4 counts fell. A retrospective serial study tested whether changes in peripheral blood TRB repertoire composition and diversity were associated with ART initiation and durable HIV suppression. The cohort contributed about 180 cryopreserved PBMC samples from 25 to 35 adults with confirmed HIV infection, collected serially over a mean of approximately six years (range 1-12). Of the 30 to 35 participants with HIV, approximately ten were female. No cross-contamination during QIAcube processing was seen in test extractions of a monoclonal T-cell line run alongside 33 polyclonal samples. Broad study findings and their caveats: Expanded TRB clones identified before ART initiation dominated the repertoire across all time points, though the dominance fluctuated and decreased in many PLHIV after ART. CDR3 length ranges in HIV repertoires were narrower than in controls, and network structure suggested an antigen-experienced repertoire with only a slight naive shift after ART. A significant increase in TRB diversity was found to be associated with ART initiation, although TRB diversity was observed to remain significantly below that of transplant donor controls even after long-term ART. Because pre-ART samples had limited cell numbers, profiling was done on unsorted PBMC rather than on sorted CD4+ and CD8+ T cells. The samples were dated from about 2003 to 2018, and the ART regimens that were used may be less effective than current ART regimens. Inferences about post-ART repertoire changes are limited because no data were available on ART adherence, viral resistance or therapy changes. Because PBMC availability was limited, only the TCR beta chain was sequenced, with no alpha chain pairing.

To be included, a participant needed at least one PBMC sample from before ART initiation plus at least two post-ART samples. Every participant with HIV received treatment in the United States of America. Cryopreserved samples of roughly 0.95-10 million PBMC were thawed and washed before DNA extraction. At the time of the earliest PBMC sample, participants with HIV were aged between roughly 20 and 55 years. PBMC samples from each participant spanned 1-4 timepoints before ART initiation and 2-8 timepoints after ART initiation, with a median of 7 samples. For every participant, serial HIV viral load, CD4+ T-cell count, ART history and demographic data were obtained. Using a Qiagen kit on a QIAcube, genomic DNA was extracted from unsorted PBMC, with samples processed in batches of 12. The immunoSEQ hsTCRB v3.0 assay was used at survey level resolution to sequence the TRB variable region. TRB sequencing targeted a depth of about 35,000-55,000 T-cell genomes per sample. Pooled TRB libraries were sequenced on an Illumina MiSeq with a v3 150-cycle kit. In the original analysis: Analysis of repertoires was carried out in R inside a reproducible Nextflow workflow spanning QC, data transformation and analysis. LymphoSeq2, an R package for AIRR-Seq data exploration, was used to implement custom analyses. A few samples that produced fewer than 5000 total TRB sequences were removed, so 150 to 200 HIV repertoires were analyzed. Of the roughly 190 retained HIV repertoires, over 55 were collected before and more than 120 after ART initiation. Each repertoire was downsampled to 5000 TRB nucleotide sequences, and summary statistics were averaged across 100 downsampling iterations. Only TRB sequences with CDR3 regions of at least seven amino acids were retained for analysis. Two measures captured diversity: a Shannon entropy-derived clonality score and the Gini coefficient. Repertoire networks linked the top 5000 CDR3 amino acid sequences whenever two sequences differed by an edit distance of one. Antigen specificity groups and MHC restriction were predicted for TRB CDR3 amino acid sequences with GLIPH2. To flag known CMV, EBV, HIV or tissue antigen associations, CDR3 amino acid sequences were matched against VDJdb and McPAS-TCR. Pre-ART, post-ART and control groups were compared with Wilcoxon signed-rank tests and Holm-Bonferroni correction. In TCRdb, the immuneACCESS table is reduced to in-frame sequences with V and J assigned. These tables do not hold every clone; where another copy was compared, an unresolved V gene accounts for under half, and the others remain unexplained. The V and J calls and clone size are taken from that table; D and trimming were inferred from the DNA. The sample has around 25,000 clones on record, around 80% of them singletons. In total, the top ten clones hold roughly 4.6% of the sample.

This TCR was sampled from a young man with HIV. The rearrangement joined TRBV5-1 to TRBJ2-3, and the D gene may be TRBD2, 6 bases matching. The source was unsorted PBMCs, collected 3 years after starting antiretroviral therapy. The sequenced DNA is TGCGCCAGCAGCTGGGGGGACAGCACAGATACGCAGTATTTT. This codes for CASSWGDSTDTQYF.